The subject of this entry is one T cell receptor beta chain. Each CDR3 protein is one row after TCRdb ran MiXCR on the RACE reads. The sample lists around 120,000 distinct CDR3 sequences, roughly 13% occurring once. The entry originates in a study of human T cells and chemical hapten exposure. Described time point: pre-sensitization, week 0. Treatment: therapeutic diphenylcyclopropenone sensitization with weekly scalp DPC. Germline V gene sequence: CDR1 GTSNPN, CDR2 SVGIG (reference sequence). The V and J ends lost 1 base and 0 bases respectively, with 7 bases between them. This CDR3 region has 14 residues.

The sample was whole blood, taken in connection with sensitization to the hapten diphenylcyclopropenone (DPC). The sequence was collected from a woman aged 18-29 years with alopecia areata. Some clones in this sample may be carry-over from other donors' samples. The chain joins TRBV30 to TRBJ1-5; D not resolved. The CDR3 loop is CAWSGGISNQPQHF. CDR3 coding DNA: TGTGCCTGGAGTGGCGGAATTAGCAATCAGCCCCAGCATTTT.